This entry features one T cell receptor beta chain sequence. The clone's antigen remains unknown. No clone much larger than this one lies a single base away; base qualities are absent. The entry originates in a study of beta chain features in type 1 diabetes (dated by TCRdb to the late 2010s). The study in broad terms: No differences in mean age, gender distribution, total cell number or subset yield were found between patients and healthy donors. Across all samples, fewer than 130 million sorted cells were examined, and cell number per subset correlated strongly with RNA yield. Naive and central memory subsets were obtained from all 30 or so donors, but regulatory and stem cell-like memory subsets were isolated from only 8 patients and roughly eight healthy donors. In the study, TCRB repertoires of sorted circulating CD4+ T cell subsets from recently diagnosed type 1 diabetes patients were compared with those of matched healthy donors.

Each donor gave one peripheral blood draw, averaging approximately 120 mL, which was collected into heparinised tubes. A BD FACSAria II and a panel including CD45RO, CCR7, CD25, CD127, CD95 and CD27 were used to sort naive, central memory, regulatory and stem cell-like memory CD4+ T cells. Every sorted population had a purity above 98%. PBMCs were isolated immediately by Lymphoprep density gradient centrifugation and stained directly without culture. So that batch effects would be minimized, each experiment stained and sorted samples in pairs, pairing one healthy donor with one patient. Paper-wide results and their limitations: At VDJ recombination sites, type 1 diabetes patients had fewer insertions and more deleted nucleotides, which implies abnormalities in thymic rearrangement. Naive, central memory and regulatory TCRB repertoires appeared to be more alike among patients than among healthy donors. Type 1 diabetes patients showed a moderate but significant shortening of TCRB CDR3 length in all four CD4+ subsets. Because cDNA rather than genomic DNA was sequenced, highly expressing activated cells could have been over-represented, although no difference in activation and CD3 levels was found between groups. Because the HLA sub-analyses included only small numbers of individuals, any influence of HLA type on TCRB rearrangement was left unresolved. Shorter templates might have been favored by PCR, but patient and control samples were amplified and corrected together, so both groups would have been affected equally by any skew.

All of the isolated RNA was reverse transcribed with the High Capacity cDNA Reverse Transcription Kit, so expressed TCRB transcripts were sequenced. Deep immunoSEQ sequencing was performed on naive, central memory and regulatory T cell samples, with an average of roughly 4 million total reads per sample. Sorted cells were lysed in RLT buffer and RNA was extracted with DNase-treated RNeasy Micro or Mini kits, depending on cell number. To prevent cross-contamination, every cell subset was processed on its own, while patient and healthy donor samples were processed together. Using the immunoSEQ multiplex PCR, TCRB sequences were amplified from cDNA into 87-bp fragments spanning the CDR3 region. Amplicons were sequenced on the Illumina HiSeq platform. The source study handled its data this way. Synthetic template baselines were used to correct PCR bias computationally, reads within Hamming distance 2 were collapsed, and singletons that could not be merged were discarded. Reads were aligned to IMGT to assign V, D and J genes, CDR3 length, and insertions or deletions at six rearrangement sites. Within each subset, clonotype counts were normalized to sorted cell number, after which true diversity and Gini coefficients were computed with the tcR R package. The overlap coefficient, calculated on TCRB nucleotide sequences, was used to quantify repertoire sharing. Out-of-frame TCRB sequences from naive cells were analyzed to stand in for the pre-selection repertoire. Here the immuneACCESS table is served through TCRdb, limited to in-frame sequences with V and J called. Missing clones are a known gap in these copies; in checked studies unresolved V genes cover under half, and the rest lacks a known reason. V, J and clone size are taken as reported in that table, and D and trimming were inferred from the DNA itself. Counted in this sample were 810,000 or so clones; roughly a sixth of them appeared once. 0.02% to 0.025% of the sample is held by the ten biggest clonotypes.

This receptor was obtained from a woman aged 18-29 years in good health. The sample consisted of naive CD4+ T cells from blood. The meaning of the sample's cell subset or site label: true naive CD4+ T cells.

The CDR3 protein sequence reads: CASNPDRGRREQFF. The nucleotide sequence reads as follows: TGTGCCAGCAACCCGGACAGGGGGCGCAGGGAGCAGTTCTTC. The sequence joins TRBV7-2 to TRBJ2-1, and TRBD1 matches 11 of the central bases. From its cysteine to its phenylalanine, the CDR3 spans 14 amino acids. This entry keeps only the CDR3 DNA: 42 bases, framed from base 1. Germline trimming: 7 bases from V, 10 bases from J; junction bases outside gene matches: 9. The germline V gene encodes CDR1 SGHTA and CDR2 FQGNSA.